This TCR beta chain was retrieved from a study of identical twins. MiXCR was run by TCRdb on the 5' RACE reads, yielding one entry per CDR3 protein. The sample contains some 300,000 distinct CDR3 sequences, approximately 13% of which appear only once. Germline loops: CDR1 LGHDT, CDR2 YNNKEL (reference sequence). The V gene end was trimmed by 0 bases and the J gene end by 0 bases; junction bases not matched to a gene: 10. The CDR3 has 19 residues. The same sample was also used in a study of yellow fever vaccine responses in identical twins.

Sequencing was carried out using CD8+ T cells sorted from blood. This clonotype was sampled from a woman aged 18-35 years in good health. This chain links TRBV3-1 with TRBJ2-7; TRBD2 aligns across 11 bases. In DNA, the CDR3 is TGTGCCAGCAGCCAAGATTCTAGACGACTAGCGGGGAGCTCCTACGAGCAGTACTTC. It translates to CASSQDSRRLAGSSYEQYF.